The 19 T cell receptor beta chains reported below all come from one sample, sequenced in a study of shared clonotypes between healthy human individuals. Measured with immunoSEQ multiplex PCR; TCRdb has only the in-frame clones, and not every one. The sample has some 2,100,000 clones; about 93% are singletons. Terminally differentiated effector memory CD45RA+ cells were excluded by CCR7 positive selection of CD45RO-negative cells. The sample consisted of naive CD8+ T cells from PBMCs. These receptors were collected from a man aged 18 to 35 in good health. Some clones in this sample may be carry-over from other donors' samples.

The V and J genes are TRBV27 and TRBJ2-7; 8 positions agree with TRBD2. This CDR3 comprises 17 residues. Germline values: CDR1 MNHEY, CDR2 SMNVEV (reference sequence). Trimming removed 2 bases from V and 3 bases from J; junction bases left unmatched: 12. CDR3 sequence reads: CASSLQAGTRTIYEQYF. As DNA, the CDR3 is TGTGCCAGCAGTTTACAAGCCGGGACTAGGACAATCTACGAGCAGTACTTC.

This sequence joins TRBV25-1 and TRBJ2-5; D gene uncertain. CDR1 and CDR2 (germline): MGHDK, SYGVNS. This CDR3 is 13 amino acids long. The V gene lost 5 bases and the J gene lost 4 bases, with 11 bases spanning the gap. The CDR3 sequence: CASSLDHRETQYF. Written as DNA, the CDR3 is TGTGCCAGCAGTTTGGATCACCGAGAGACCCAGTACTTC.

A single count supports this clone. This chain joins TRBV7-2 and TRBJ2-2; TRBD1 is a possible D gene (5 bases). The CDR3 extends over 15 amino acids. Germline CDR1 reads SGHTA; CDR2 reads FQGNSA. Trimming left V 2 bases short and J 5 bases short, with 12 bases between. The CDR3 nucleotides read TGTGCCAGCAGCTTAACTGCAGGGAAGACCGGGGAGCTGTTTTTT. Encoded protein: CASSLTAGKTGELFF.

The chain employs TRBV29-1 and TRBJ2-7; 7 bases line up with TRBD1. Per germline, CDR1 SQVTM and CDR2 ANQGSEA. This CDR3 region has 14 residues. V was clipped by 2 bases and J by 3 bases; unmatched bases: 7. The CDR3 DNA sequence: TGCAGCGTTGAAAAGACAGGGTCTAGCTACGAGCAGTACTTC. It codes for CSVEKTGSSYEQYF.

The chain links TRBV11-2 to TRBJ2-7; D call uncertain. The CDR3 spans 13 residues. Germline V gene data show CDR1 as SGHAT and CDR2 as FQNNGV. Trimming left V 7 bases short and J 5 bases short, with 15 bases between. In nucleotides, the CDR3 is TGTGCCAGCACCCTAAGTCGTTCCCACGAGCAGTACTTC. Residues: CASTLSRSHEQYF.

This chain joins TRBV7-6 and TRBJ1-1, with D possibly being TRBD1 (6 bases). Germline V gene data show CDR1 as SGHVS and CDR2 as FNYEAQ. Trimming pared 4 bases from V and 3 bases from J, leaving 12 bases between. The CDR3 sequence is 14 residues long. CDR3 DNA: TGTGCCAGCAGCTCCGGTGGGGGCCACACTGAAGCTTTCTTT. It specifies CASSSGGGHTEAFF. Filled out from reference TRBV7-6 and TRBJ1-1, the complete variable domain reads GAGVSQSPRYKVTKRGQDVALRCDPISGHVSLYWYRQALGQGPEFLTYFNYEAQQDKSGLPNDRFSAERPEGSISTLTIQRTEQRDSAMYRCASSSGGGHTEAFFGQGTRLTVV.

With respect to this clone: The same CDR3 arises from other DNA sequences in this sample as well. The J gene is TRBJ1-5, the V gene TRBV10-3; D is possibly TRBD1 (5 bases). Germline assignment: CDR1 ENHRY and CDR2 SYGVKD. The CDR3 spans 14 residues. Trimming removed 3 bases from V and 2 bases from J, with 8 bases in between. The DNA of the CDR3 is TGTGCCATCAGTGAAGGGGTGGGCAATCAGCCCCAGCATTTT. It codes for CAISEGVGNQPQHF.

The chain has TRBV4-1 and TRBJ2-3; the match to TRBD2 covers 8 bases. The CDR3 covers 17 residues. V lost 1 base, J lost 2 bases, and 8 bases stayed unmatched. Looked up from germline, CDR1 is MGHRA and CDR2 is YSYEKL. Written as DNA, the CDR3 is TGCGCCAGCAGCCAAGCGGTAGCGGGATCCACCACAGATACGCAGTATTTT. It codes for CASSQAVAGSTTDTQYF.

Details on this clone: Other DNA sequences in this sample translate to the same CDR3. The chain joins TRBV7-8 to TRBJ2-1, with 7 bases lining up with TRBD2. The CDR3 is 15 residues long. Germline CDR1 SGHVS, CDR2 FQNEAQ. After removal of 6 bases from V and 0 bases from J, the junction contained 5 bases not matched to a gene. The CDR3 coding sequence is TGTGCCAGCAGTCTAGCGGCTAGCTCCTACAATGAGCAGTTCTTC. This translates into CASSLAASSYNEQFF.

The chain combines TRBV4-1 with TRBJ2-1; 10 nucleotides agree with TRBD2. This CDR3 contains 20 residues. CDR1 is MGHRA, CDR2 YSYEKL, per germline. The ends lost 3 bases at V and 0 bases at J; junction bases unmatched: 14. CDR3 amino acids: CASSQTDGLAEISSYNEQFF. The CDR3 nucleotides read TGCGCCAGCAGCCAGACAGACGGACTAGCGGAAATCAGCTCCTACAATGAGCAGTTCTTC.

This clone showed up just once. The CDR3 bases are TGTGCCAGCAGTGAAGCCCCCAGGGCGGTCTACGGCTACACCTTC. Amino acids: CASSEAPRAVYGYTF. The V call is TRBV6-1, the J call TRBJ1-2, with D maybe TRBD1 (5 bases). Germline lookup yields CDR1 MNHNS and CDR2 SASEGT. V lost 0 bases and J 8 bases, leaving 16 bases between the germline ends. The CDR3 sequence is 15 residues long.

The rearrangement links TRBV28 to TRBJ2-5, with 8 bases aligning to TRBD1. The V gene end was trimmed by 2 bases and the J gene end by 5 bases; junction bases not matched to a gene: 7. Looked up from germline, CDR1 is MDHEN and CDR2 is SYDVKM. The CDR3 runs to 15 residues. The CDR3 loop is CASSLSRQGRETQYF. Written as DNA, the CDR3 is TGTGCCAGCAGTTTAAGTCGACAGGGGAGGGAGACCCAGTACTTC.

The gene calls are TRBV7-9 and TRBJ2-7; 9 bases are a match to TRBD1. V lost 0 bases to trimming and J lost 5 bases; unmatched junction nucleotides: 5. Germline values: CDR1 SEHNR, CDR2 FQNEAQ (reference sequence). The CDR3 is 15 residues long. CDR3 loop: CASSLATGGAHEQYF. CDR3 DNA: TGTGCCAGCAGCTTAGCGACAGGGGGTGCCCACGAGCAGTACTTC.

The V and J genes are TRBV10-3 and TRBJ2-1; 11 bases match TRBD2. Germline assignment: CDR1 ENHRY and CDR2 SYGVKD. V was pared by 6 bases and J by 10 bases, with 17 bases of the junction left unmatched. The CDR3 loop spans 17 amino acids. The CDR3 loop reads CAIRDPGTSGYSPEQFF. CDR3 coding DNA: TGTGCCATCAGAGACCCCGGGACTAGCGGCTATTCACCCGAGCAGTTCTTC.

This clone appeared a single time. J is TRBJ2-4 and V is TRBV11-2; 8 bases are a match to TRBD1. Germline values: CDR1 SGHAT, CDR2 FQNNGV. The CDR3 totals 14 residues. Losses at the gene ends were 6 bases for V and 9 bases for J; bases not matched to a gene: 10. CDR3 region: CASRTGTGWGIQYF. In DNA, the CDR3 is TGTGCCAGCAGAACGGGGACAGGATGGGGCATTCAGTACTTC. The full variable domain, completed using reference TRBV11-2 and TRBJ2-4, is EAGVAQSPRYKIIEKRQSVAFWCNPISGHATLYWYQQILGQGPKLLIQFQNNGVVDDSQLPKDRFSAERLKGVDSTLKIQPAKLEDSAVYLCASRTGTGWGIQYFGAGTRLSVL.

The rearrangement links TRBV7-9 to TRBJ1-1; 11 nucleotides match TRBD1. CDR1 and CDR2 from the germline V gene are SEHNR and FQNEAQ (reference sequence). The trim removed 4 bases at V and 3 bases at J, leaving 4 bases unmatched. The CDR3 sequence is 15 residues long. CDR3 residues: CASSYRDRGDTEAFF. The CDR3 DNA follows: TGTGCCAGCAGCTACCGGGACAGGGGGGACACTGAAGCTTTCTTT.

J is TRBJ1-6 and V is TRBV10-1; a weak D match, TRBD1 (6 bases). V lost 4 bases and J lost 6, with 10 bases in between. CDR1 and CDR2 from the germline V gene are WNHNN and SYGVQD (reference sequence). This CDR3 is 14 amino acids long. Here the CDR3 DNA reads TGCGCCAGCAGTGGTCGGACAGCTAATTCACCCCTCCACTTT. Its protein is CASSGRTANSPLHF.

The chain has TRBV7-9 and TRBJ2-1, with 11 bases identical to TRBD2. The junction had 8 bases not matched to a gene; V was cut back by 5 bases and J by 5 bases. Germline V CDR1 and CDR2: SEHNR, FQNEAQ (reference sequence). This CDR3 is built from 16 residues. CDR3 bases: TGTGCCAGCAGCCCGCCGACTAGCGGGAAAAACAATGAGCAGTTCTTC. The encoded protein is CASSPPTSGKNNEQFF.

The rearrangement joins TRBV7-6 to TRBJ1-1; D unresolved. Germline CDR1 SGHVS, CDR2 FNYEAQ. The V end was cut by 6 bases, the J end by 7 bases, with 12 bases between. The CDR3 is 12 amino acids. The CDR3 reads CASSYRAGEAFF. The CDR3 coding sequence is TGTGCCAGCAGTTACCGGGCAGGTGAAGCTTTCTTT. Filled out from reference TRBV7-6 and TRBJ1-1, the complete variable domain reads GAGVSQSPRYKVTKRGQDVALRCDPISGHVSLYWYRQALGQGPEFLTYFNYEAQQDKSGLPNDRFSAERPEGSISTLTIQRTEQRDSAMYRCASSYRAGEAFFGQGTRLTVV.